The text below deals with one TCR beta chain. The sample belongs to a study of blood T cell repertoires in COVID-19. The CDR3 spans 13 residues. The V gene's germline CDR1 is SGHNT and CDR2 YENEEA. V dropped 5 bases and J dropped 6 bases, with 14 bases sitting between them. The repertoire was sequenced with immunoSEQ multiplex PCR; TCRdb's copy has only in-frame clones and lacks some. The sample lists around 68,000 clones, 88% seen once, with less than 2.5% in the top ten. Input material: peripheral blood. The chain is built from TRBV11-3 and TRBJ2-7; tentative D call: TRBD2 (6 bases). This TCR was sampled from a human donor in a cohort sampled during active COVID-19. CDR3 coding DNA: TGTGCCAGCAGCCCCGGAGGGATTGGCGAGCAGTACTTC. It specifies CASSPGGIGEQYF.